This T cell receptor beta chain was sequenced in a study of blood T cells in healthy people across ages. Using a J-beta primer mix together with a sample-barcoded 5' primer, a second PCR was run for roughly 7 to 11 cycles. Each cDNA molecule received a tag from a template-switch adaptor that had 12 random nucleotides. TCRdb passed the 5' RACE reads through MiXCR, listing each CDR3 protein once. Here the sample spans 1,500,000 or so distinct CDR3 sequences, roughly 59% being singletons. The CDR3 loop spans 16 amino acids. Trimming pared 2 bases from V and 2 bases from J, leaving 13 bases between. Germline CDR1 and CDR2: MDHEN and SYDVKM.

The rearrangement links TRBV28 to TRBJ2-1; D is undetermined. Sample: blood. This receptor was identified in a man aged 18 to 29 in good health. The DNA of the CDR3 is TGTGCCAGCAGTTTAACCCCGGTACGGACCTACAATGAGCAGTTCTTC. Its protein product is CASSLTPVRTYNEQFF.